Ten or more counts support the clone carrying this T cell receptor beta chain. Antigen unknown. The data were taken from a study of T-cell memory formation after mild COVID-19. Background on the study: TCR clusters were mostly confined to one donor each. Notes on the study in general: There was no confirmation that second-wave clones peaking on day 37 were SARS-CoV-2 specific. Pre-infection memory harbored some responding clones, suggesting cross-reactive memory joined. Contracting clones localized mainly to CM and EM when CD4+ and mainly to EMRA when CD8+.

TCRdb ran MiXCR on the 5' RACE reads and lists one entry per CDR3 protein. The repertoire consists of 550,000 to 600,000 distinct CDR3 sequences, with about 18% occurring once and the leading ten covering 8.1%. The clonotype comes from an adult woman who had mild COVID-19 (a few samples of this study predate the infection). Cell type and time point are not known. Sequences were obtained from PBMCs or a T cell subset sorted from them (not recorded which).

The CDR3 DNA follows: TGCGCCAGCAGCCCCGGCCTAGCGGGAGGGGACAATGAGCAGTTCTTC. It encodes CASSPGLAGGDNEQFF. The chain combines TRBV5-1 with TRBJ2-1; the match to TRBD2 covers 12 bases. The CDR3 extends over 16 amino acids. Looked up from germline, CDR1 is SGHRS and CDR2 is YFSETQ. V trimming: 4 bases; J trimming: 5 bases; junction bases outside the gene matches: 7. The variable domain in full, with the rest retrieved from reference TRBV5-1 and TRBJ2-1, is KAGVTQTPRYLIKTRGQQVTLSCSPISGHRSVSWYQQTPGQGLQFLFEYFSETQRNKGNFPGRFSGRQFSNSRSEMNVSTLELGDSALYLCASSPGLAGGDNEQFFGPGTRLTVL.